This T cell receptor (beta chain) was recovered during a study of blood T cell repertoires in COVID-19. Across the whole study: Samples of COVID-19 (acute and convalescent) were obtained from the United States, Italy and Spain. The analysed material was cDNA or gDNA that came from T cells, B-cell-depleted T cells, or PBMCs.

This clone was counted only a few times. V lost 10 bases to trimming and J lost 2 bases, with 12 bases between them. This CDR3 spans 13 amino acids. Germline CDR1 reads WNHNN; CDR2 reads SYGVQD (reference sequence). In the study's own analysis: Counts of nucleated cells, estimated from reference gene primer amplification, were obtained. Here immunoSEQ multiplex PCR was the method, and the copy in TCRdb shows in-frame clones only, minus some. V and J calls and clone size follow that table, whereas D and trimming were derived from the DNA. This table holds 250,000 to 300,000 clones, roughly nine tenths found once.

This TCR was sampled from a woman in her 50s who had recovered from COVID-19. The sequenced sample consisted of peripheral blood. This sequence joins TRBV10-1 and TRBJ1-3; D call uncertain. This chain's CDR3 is CAISRIAGNTIYF. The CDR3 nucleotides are TGCGCCATCAGCAGGATCGCTGGAAACACCATATATTTT.